This TCR beta chain was retrieved from a study of T cell responses to AZD1222 COVID-19 vaccine. Produced via immunoSEQ multiplex PCR; TCRdb's table is partial and in-frame only. This sample has about 75,000 clones, with 88% found just once. There are 16 residues in the CDR3. J was trimmed by 3 bases and V by 5 bases; bases with no gene match: 6. Germline V lookup: CDR1 MNHEY, CDR2 SVGEGT. Sequenced here: peripheral blood, sampled 28 days after the second dose of the MenACWY control vaccine. The chain is built from TRBV6-2 or TRBV6-3 and TRBJ2-5; 13 positions match TRBD2. The receptor was isolated from an adult who received the MenACWY meningococcal vaccine as a control. The CDR3 loop reads CASSPGGLAGKETQYF. CDR3 nucleotides: TGTGCCAGCAGTCCGGGGGGACTAGCGGGAAAAGAGACCCAGTACTTC.